Listed here are 27 T cell receptor beta chains from one sample, sequenced in a study of T cell responses to AZD1222 COVID-19 vaccine. Here immunoSEQ multiplex PCR was the method, and the copy in TCRdb shows in-frame clones only, minus some. Among around 130,000 clones, 90% to 95% were seen once, and the ten largest hold roughly 7%. Sequencing used peripheral blood, obtained on day 0 of AZD1222 vaccination. The receptors here all came from an adult in good health.

This chain links TRBV7-6 with TRBJ2-1, with a tentative D call TRBD2 (6 bases). With 8 bases removed from V and 5 bases from J, the gap between germline ends came to 13 bases. Germline V gene lookup returns CDR1 SGHVS and CDR2 FNYEAQ. There are 13 residues in the CDR3. CDR3 in amino acids: CASRGTRDNEQFF. The CDR3 coding sequence is TGTGCCAGCCGAGGGACTCGCGACAATGAGCAGTTCTTC.

This rearrangement joins TRBV18 to TRBJ2-7, with a possible D match to TRBD2 (6 bases). Germline V gives CDR1 KGHSH, CDR2 LQKENI. V was cut by 2 bases and J by 7 bases, with 18 bases left in between. This CDR3 has 15 amino acids. CDR3 sequence (DNA): TGTGCCAGCTCACCAAGGAGGGAGGTTTCTAGGGAGCAGTACTTC. Its translation: CASSPRREVSREQYF.

The chain combines TRBV6-1 with TRBJ2-3; TRBD2 aligns across 12 bases. Per the germline V gene, CDR1 is MNHNS and CDR2 is SASEGT. The CDR3 totals 16 residues. V shed 0 bases and J 3 bases; nucleotides not matched to a gene: 1. The CDR3, as DNA: TGTGCCAGCAGTGAAGCGACTAGCGGGAGAACAGATACGCAGTATTTT. It yields the protein CASSEATSGRTDTQYF.

V usage is TRBV4-1 and J usage is TRBJ1-1; the match to TRBD1 covers 8 bases. Germline values: CDR1 MGHRA, CDR2 YSYEKL. Trimming removed 4 bases from V and 5 bases from J; junction bases left unmatched: 12. CDR3 length equals 16 residues. The CDR3 region has the DNA TGCGCCAGCAGCCGTCCTTCAGGGGGCGGTTCGACTGAAGCTTTCTTT. Encoded protein: CASSRPSGGGSTEAFF.

The chain has TRBV6-5 and TRBJ2-7; tentatively, D is TRBD1 (6 bases). This CDR3 has 12 residues. Trimming cost V 6 bases and J 4 bases, with 10 bases left between them. Looked up from germline, CDR1 is MNHEY and CDR2 is SVGAGI. CDR3 sequence (DNA): TGTGCCAGCAGCCGTACAGGGTACGAGCAGTACTTC. It translates to CASSRTGYEQYF.

The V gene is TRBV20-1, the J gene TRBJ2-3; D is undetermined. CDR1 is DFQATT and CDR2 is SNEGSKA in the germline V gene (reference sequence). The ends were cut back, 5 bases at V and 2 bases at J, with 5 bases in the middle. CDR3 length: 11 amino acids. In nucleotides, the CDR3 is TGCAGTGCTGCGGACACAGATACGCAGTATTTT. Its protein is CSAADTDTQYF.

The chain joins TRBV5-4 to TRBJ2-2; 9 nucleotides agree with TRBD1. With V trimmed by 3 bases and J by 4 bases, 4 bases remained unmatched. Germline values: CDR1 SGHNT, CDR2 YYREEE (reference sequence). There are 15 residues in the CDR3. Written as DNA, the CDR3 is TGTGCCAGCAGCTCCGGGACAGGGACCACCGGGGAGCTGTTTTTT. It translates to CASSSGTGTTGELFF.

The chain links TRBV6-1 to TRBJ1-3; the D gene is possibly TRBD1 (5 bases). Germline V CDR1 and CDR2: MNHNS, SASEGT. The CDR3 is 16 amino acids. The V gene lost 2 bases and the J gene lost 2 bases, with 13 bases spanning the gap. For the CDR3, the DNA is TGTGCCAGCAGTGAAACGGACGGGGGGGCTGGAAACACCATATATTTT. Its protein is CASSETDGGAGNTIYF.

The chain couples TRBV24-1 to TRBJ1-5, with 7 bases fitting TRBD1. The junction had 4 bases not matched to a gene; V was cut back by 9 bases and J by 3 bases. Germline V gene data show CDR1 as KGHDR and CDR2 as SFDVKD. The CDR3 has 13 amino acids. As DNA, the CDR3 is TGTGCCACCTCCGGGACAGTCAATCAGCCCCAGCATTTT. This translates into CATSGTVNQPQHF.

This clone appeared once. The chain employs TRBV19 and TRBJ2-1; possibly TRBD1 for D (6 bases). V lost 0 bases to trimming and J lost 5 bases, with 11 bases between them. CDR1 is LNHDA and CDR2 is SQIVND in the germline V gene (reference sequence). The CDR3 is made up of 15 amino acids. The CDR3 nucleotides read TGTGCCAGTAGTATAGACAGGGGATTCAACAATGAGCAGTTCTTC. Protein product: CASSIDRGFNNEQFF. The full variable domain, completed using reference TRBV19 and TRBJ2-1, is DGGITQSPKYLFRKEGQNVTLSCEQNLNHDAMYWYRQDPGQGLRLIYYSQIVNDFQKGDIAEGYSVSREKKESFPLTVTSAQKNPTAFYLCASSIDRGFNNEQFFGPGTRLTVL.

The chain has TRBV19 and TRBJ1-4, with TRBD1 identical over 8 bases. This CDR3 has 17 residues. V dropped 6 bases and J dropped 4; count of bases not matched to a gene: 13. Germline V lookup: CDR1 LNHDA, CDR2 SQIVND (reference sequence). This chain's CDR3 is CASSYLLRTGYNEKLFF. CDR3 sequence (DNA): TGTGCCAGTAGCTACCTTTTGAGGACAGGGTATAATGAAAAACTGTTTTTT.

The chain uses TRBV11-2 and TRBJ1-1; D gene uncertain. The CDR3 has 14 residues. CDR1 is SGHAT, CDR2 FQNNGV, per germline. The ends were cut back, 2 bases at V and 5 bases at J, with 12 bases in the middle. The CDR3, as DNA: TGTGCCAGCAGCTTACTTGGTTCGGGGACTGAAGCTTTCTTT. This sequence encodes CASSLLGSGTEAFF. Filled out from reference TRBV11-2 and TRBJ1-1, the complete variable domain reads EAGVAQSPRYKIIEKRQSVAFWCNPISGHATLYWYQQILGQGPKLLIQFQNNGVVDDSQLPKDRFSAERLKGVDSTLKIQPAKLEDSAVYLCASSLLGSGTEAFFGQGTRLTVV.

The rearrangement uses TRBV11-2 and TRBJ2-5; 7 nucleotides align to TRBD2. After removal of 5 bases from V and 5 bases from J, the junction contained 11 bases not matched to a gene. The germline V gene has CDR1 SGHAT and CDR2 FQNNGV. The CDR3 is 15 residues long. The CDR3 DNA is TGTGCCAGCAGCGTGCCTGTTAGCGGGCTTGAGACCCAGTACTTC. Amino acid sequence: CASSVPVSGLETQYF. Complete variable domain (other parts from reference TRBV11-2 and TRBJ2-5): EAGVAQSPRYKIIEKRQSVAFWCNPISGHATLYWYQQILGQGPKLLIQFQNNGVVDDSQLPKDRFSAERLKGVDSTLKIQPAKLEDSAVYLCASSVPVSGLETQYFGPGTRLLVL.

This clone was observed a handful of times. The V and J genes are TRBV7-9 and TRBJ2-2; a weak D match, TRBD2 (5 bases). V dropped 5 bases and J dropped 5 bases, with 12 bases sitting between them. Germline lookup yields CDR1 SEHNR and CDR2 FQNEAQ (reference sequence). This CDR3 has 14 amino acids. Here the CDR3 reads CASSREPQTGELFF. The DNA of the CDR3 is TGTGCCAGCAGCCGGGAACCACAGACCGGGGAGCTGTTTTTT.

The chain links TRBV2 to TRBJ1-2; TRBD1 agrees at 8 bases. CDR3 length: 13 amino acids. Losses at the gene ends were 8 bases for V and 4 bases for J; bases not matched to a gene: 6. Germline assignment: CDR1 SNHLY and CDR2 FYNNEI. CDR3 protein: CASAPGQAYGYTF. The CDR3 DNA is TGTGCCAGCGCACCGGGACAGGCCTATGGCTACACCTTC.

The V call is TRBV27, the J call TRBJ2-2, with 8 bases identical to TRBD1. Germline V gene sequence: CDR1 MNHEY, CDR2 SMNVEV (reference sequence). This CDR3 is 15 amino acids long. After removal of 4 bases from V and 6 bases from J, the junction contained 7 bases not matched to a gene. The chain's CDR3 is CASSSPGQAAGELFF. The CDR3 coding sequence is TGTGCCAGCAGTTCCCCGGGACAGGCCGCCGGGGAGCTGTTTTTT.

The chain has TRBV2 and TRBJ1-5; D perhaps matches TRBD1 (6 bases). CDR1 SNHLY and CDR2 FYNNEI come from the germline V gene. CDR3 length equals 13 residues. Trimming stripped 8 bases from V and 4 bases from J, with 12 bases between. The CDR3 here is CASGGQANQPQHF. In DNA, the CDR3 is TGTGCCAGCGGGGGGCAAGCTAATCAGCCCCAGCATTTT.

V and J are TRBV19 and TRBJ1-1; D remains unclear. This CDR3 spans 14 amino acids. V was shortened by 5 bases and J by 0 bases, with 10 bases between the two germline ends. Germline CDR1 LNHDA, CDR2 SQIVND (reference sequence). The DNA of the CDR3 is TGTGCCAGTAGTTGGGCGGGCATGAACACTGAAGCTTTCTTT. It codes for CASSWAGMNTEAFF.

V usage is TRBV29-1 and J usage is TRBJ2-2; D might be TRBD1 (5 bases). The CDR3 has 11 residues. Trimming cost V 4 bases and J 6 bases, with 6 bases left between them. Germline CDR1 is SQVTM and CDR2 is ANQGSEA. The CDR3 nucleotides read TGCAGCGTTGCAGGGTCCGGGGAGCTGTTTTTT. Translated: CSVAGSGELFF.

The chain links TRBV15 to TRBJ1-4; D is uncertain. V lost 0 bases and J lost 5, with 4 bases in between. The CDR3 extends over 13 amino acids. The germline V gene has CDR1 LNHNV and CDR2 YYDKDF (reference sequence). The CDR3 DNA is TGTGCCACCAGCAGAGACGGGAATGAAAAACTGTTTTTT. Its translation is CATSRDGNEKLFF.

The chain joins TRBV5-4 to TRBJ2-3; the D is unclear. V was trimmed by 6 bases and J by 1 base, leaving 12 bases between them. This CDR3 region has 14 residues. CDR1 is SGHNT, CDR2 YYREEE, per germline (reference sequence). CDR3 in DNA: TGTGCCAGCACAGTAGGTTCCGGCACAGATACGCAGTATTTT. Translated, it gives CASTVGSGTDTQYF.

The chain uses TRBV2 and TRBJ1-6; TRBD1 might be the D (6 bases). Germline V gene lookup returns CDR1 SNHLY and CDR2 FYNNEI. This CDR3 has 16 amino acids. V gave up 1 base and J gave up 6 bases, with 13 bases separating them. DNA for the CDR3: TGTGCCAGCAGTGAAGAGGGGGGCAGAGGTAATTCACCCCTCCACTTT. Translated: CASSEEGGRGNSPLHF.

V gene TRBV7-9 combines with J gene TRBJ2-1, with TRBD2 matching 14 bases. V was pared by 3 bases and J by 0 bases, with 1 base of the junction left unmatched. Looked up from germline, CDR1 is SEHNR and CDR2 is FQNEAQ (reference sequence). The length of the CDR3 is 17 residues. CDR3 nucleotide sequence: TGTGCCAGCAGCTTGGGGACTAGCGGGAGCTCCTACAATGAGCAGTTCTTC. Residues: CASSLGTSGSSYNEQFF.

This chain uses TRBV18 with TRBJ2-1, with 8 bases fitting TRBD1. The germline V gene encodes CDR1 KGHSH and CDR2 LQKENI. The CDR3 totals 15 residues. The V segment lost 6 bases and the J segment 9 bases; nucleotides outside the gene matches: 13. This CDR3 is CASSQGQGGESEQFF. The DNA of the CDR3 is TGTGCCAGCTCCCAAGGACAGGGTGGGGAAAGTGAGCAGTTCTTC.

This chain connects TRBV7-9 to TRBJ2-3; TRBD2 aligns across 8 bases. The CDR3 totals 15 residues. Trimming took 5 bases from V and 6 from J; bases not matched to a gene: 10. Germline CDR1 SEHNR, CDR2 FQNEAQ (reference sequence). CDR3 sequence: CASSSWTSLTDTQYF. DNA for the CDR3: TGTGCCAGCAGCAGTTGGACTAGCCTGACGGATACGCAGTATTTT.

About this clone: A read error may account for a junction end that differs from germline. The chain links TRBV19 to TRBJ2-1, with TRBD1 identical over 7 bases. CDR3 size: 15 residues. Germline assignment: CDR1 LNHDA and CDR2 SQIVND (reference sequence). The CDR3 loop is CASTIQGSSYNEQFF. The CDR3 DNA follows: TGTGCCAGTACTATACAGGGGAGCTCCTACAATGAGCAGTTCTTC.

The V and J genes are TRBV6-4 and TRBJ2-1; the D gene is possibly TRBD2 (5 bases). This CDR3 comprises 16 residues. Germline V lookup: CDR1 MRHNA, CDR2 SNTAGT. V dropped 5 bases and J dropped 8 bases, with 22 bases sitting between them. CDR3 nucleotides: TGTGCCAGCAGTTTTCTAGCAGGACCCCCACGCGATGAGCAGTTCTTC. It encodes CASSFLAGPPRDEQFF.